The 15 T cell receptor beta chains listed next were all sequenced from one sample in a study of immune cell composition in non-small cell lung cancer. Assay: immunoSEQ multiplex PCR; the TCRdb copy retains only in-frame clones and omits some. Of 5,000 or so clones in the sample, 70% to 90% were seen once. Sequenced input: lung tumor tissue. These receptors all come from a human donor with non-small cell lung cancer.

The V gene is TRBV28, the J gene TRBJ2-7, with 8 bases fitting TRBD1. Germline CDR1 reads MDHEN; CDR2 reads SYDVKM. The CDR3 totals 14 residues. V shed 6 bases, J shed 3 bases, and the junction held 7 bases outside the gene matches. The CDR3 coding sequence is TGTGCCAGCAGCCTACAGGGGGGAGGCTACGAGCAGTACTTC. The encoded protein is CASSLQGGGYEQYF.

The chain combines TRBV28 with TRBJ1-5; tentative D call: TRBD1 (5 bases). Germline-derived CDR1 and CDR2 are MDHEN and SYDVKM. V was clipped by 2 bases and J by 1 base, with 12 bases between them. The CDR3 loop spans 16 amino acids. The CDR3 DNA is TGTGCCAGCAGTTTACTACAGGCGGGAAGCAATCAGCCCCAGCATTTT. Encoded protein: CASSLLQAGSNQPQHF.

The rearrangement joins TRBV28 to TRBJ2-1; D possibly corresponds to TRBD1 (6 bases). The CDR3 has 16 residues. Per the germline V gene, CDR1 is MDHEN and CDR2 is SYDVKM. Trimming removed 7 bases at V and 2 bases at J, with 18 bases between. CDR3 sequence reads: CASIPGGQSTYNEQFF. CDR3 sequence (DNA): TGTGCCAGCATCCCCGGTGGACAGTCTACCTACAATGAGCAGTTCTTC. The whole variable domain, remainder taken from reference TRBV28 and TRBJ2-1, is DVKVTQSSRYLVKRTGEKVFLECVQDMDHENMFWYRQDPGLGLRLIYFSYDVKMKEKGDIPEGYSVSREKKERFSLILESASTNQTSMYLCASIPGGQSTYNEQFFGPGTRLTVL.

This sequence joins TRBV5-1 and TRBJ2-1; 7 bases align to TRBD2. Germline CDR1 is SGHRS and CDR2 is YFSETQ. V lost 4 bases and J lost 5; bases outside the gene matches: 12. This CDR3 region has 16 residues. CDR3 amino acids: CASSILFRGENNEQFF. The CDR3 nucleotides are TGCGCCAGCAGCATCCTATTCCGGGGGGAAAACAATGAGCAGTTCTTC. Looking up the rest from reference TRBV5-1 and TRBJ2-1 gives the full variable domain: KAGVTQTPRYLIKTRGQQVTLSCSPISGHRSVSWYQQTPGQGLQFLFEYFSETQRNKGNFPGRFSGRQFSNSRSEMNVSTLELGDSALYLCASSILFRGENNEQFFGPGTRLTVL.

The chain couples TRBV19 to TRBJ1-6, with D possibly TRBD1 on 5 matching bases. CDR3 size: 14 residues. Trimming pared 3 bases from V and 10 bases from J, leaving 13 bases between. From germline, CDR1 is LNHDA and CDR2 SQIVND (reference sequence). Here the CDR3 DNA reads TGTGCCAGTAGTATGGGGGGGATTGGATCACCCCTCCACTTT. It specifies CASSMGGIGSPLHF.

The chain carries TRBV12-5 and TRBJ1-1, with a possible D match to TRBD1 (5 bases). The V gene's germline CDR1 is LGHNT and CDR2 FRNRAP. The CDR3 consists of 16 residues. Trimming stripped 2 bases from V and 1 base from J, with 14 bases between. CDR3 sequence: CASGLWGVKGNTEAFF. CDR3 sequence (DNA): TGTGCTAGTGGTTTGTGGGGGGTTAAGGGGAACACTGAAGCTTTCTTT.

The chain combines TRBV25-1 with TRBJ2-7; D may be TRBD2 (6 bases). The CDR3 is 14 amino acids. From germline, CDR1 is MGHDK and CDR2 SYGVNS. The germline V and J ends were trimmed by 2 bases and 6 bases, with 14 bases remaining between them. The CDR3 loop is CASSEGGGSGEQYF. In nucleotides, the CDR3 is TGTGCCAGCAGTGAAGGTGGGGGGAGTGGCGAGCAGTACTTC.

V is TRBV6-6 and J is TRBJ2-5; a weak D match, TRBD1 (5 bases). Trimming left V 0 bases short and J 5 bases short, with 13 bases between. This CDR3 is 15 amino acids long. Per germline, CDR1 MNHNY and CDR2 SVGAGI (reference sequence). CDR3 nucleotides: TGTGCCAGCAGTTACTCGGGTGGGGCACAGGAGACCCAGTACTTC. It codes for CASSYSGGAQETQYF.

The chain joins TRBV5-1 to TRBJ1-1; tentative D call: TRBD1 (6 bases). The ends were cut back, 10 bases at V and 4 bases at J, with 23 bases in the middle. Per germline, CDR1 SGHRS and CDR2 YFSETQ. This CDR3 comprises 15 residues. The CDR3 DNA follows: TGCGCCTCCCGTCCCGGCGGGGGCTCTGGCACTGAAGCTTTCTTT. This sequence encodes CASRPGGGSGTEAFF.

The genes are TRBV6-5 and TRBJ2-3, with D uncertain. The CDR3 runs 14 residues. Germline V lookup: CDR1 MNHEY, CDR2 SVGAGI. V gave up 5 bases and J gave up 2 bases, with 11 bases separating them. The CDR3 DNA reads as TGTGCCAGCAGTCAAACTTACTACACAGATACGCAGTATTTT. This translates into CASSQTYYTDTQYF.

The V and J genes are TRBV5-4 and TRBJ2-7, with D maybe TRBD2 (6 bases). V was pared by 2 bases and J by 8 bases, with 14 bases between. Looked up from germline, CDR1 is SGHNT and CDR2 is YYREEE (reference sequence). The CDR3 consists of 13 residues. CDR3 protein: CASSFLGGEQQYF. In DNA form, the CDR3 reads TGTGCCAGCAGCTTCCTCGGGGGAGAGCAGCAGTACTTC.

V usage is TRBV7-9 and J usage is TRBJ1-2, with 9 bases lining up with TRBD1. Germline values: CDR1 SEHNR, CDR2 FQNEAQ (reference sequence). V lost 4 bases and J lost 2; bases outside the gene matches: 2. This CDR3 has 14 amino acids. The DNA for the CDR3 is TGTGCCAGCAGCTCAGGGACAGGGAACTATGGCTACACCTTC. Translated, it gives CASSSGTGNYGYTF.

The chain has TRBV7-9 and TRBJ1-4; D remains unclear. The V gene lost 7 bases and the J gene lost 8 bases, with 17 bases spanning the gap. The germline V gene encodes CDR1 SEHNR and CDR2 FQNEAQ (reference sequence). This CDR3 has 14 amino acids. The DNA of the CDR3 is TGTGCCAGCACCCCCCGGAACCTCGGGGAAAAACTGTTTTTT. Translation gives CASTPRNLGEKLFF.

The CDR3 DNA reads TGTGCCAGTAGTGTAACAGGAACCTACGAGCAGTACTTC. This sequence encodes CASSVTGTYEQYF. The chain couples TRBV19 to TRBJ2-7; D might be TRBD1 (5 bases). CDR3 size: 13 residues. V was shortened by 5 bases and J by 2 bases, with 10 bases between the two germline ends. Germline V gives CDR1 LNHDA, CDR2 SQIVND (reference sequence).

Written as DNA, the CDR3 is TGTGCCAGCAGTAAAGGGGGGCTAGAGAGCTCCTACGAGCAGTACTTC. This translates into CASSKGGLESSYEQYF. J is TRBJ2-7 and V is TRBV6-1; either TRBD1 or TRBD2 may fit D (6 bases each). The CDR3 extends over 16 amino acids. V was shortened by 5 bases and J by 0 bases, with 17 bases between the two germline ends. The germline CDR1 and CDR2 sequences are MNHNS and SASEGT.